This TCR beta chain derives from a study of early T cells in non-severe SARS-CoV-2 infection. This CDR3 is built from 14 residues. The germline V and J ends were trimmed by 0 bases and 6 bases, with 11 bases remaining between them. Germline V gives CDR1 LGHNA, CDR2 YSLEER. This clonotype was observed a handful of times. Via MiXCR, TCRdb re-called the 5' RACE reads, giving one row per CDR3 protein. The sample shows 40,000 to 55,000 distinct CDR3 sequences, about 23% of them seen only once. The chain combines TRBV4-3 with TRBJ1-1; D gene uncertain. This clonotype originated in an adult who was a healthcare worker with PCR-confirmed SARS-CoV-2 infection or an uninfected control (not recorded which). The material sequenced was whole blood, taken at baseline. The CDR3 DNA is TGCGCCAGCAGCCAAGAGTTTTCGACACCTGAAGCTTTCTTT. Residues: CASSQEFSTPEAFF.